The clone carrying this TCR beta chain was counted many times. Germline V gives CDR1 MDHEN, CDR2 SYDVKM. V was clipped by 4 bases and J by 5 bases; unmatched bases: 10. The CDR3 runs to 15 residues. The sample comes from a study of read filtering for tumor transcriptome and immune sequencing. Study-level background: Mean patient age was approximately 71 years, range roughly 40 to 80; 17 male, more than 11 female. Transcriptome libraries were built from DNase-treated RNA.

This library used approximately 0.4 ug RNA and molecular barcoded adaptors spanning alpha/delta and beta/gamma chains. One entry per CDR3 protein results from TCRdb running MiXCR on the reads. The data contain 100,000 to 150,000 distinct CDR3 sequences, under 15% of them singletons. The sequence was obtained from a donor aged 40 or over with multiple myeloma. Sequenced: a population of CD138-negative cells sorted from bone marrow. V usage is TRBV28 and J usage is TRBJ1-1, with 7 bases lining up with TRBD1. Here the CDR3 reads CASSSASTGSTEAFF. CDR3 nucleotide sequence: TGTGCCAGCAGTTCAGCCTCGACAGGGTCTACTGAAGCTTTCTTT.